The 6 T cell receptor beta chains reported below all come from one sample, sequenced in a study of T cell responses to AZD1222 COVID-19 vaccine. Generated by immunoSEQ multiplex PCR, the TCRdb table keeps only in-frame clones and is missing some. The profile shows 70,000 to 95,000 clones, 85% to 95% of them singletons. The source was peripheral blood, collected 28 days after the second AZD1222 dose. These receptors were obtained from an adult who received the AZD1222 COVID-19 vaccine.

The CDR3 here is CASSQWWYGYTF. The CDR3 DNA follows: TGTGCCAGCAGCCAATGGTGGTATGGCTACACCTTC. The chain recombines TRBV14 with TRBJ1-2; no firm D call. V was shortened by 2 bases and J by 5 bases, with 6 bases between the two germline ends. This CDR3 region has 12 residues. CDR1 and CDR2 (germline): SGHDN, FVKESK.

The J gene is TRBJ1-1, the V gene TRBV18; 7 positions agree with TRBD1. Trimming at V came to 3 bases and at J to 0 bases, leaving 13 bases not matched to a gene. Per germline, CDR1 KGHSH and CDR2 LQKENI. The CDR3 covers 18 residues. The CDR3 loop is CASSPRTTTGTMNTEAFF. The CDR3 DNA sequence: TGTGCCAGCTCACCCCGTACCACGACAGGGACCATGAACACTGAAGCTTTCTTT.

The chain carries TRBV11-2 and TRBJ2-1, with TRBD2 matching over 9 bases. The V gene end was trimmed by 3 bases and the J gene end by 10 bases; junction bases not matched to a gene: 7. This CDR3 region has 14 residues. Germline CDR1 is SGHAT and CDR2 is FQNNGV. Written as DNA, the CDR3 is TGTGCCAGCAGCTTCATGGGCGCGGGAGGGGAGCAGTTCTTC. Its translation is CASSFMGAGGEQFF.

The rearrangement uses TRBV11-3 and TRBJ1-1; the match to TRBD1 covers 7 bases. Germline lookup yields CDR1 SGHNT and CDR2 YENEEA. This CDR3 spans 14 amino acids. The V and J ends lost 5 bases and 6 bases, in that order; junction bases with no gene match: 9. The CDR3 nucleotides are TGTGCCAGCAGCCTAAGGGGGCAGGCCTCTGAAGCTTTCTTT. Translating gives CASSLRGQASEAFF.

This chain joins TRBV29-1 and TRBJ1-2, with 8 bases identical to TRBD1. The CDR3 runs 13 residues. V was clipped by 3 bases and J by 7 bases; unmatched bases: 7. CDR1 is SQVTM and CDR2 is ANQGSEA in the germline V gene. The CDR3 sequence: CSVDAGGAGGYTF. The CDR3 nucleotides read TGCAGCGTTGACGCAGGGGGCGCGGGTGGCTACACCTTC.

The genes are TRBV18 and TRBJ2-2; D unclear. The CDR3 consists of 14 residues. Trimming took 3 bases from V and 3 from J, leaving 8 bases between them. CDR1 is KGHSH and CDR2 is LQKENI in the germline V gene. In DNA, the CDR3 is TGTGCCAGCTCACCGGCTGGGTACACCGGGGAGCTGTTTTTT. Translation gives CASSPAGYTGELFF.